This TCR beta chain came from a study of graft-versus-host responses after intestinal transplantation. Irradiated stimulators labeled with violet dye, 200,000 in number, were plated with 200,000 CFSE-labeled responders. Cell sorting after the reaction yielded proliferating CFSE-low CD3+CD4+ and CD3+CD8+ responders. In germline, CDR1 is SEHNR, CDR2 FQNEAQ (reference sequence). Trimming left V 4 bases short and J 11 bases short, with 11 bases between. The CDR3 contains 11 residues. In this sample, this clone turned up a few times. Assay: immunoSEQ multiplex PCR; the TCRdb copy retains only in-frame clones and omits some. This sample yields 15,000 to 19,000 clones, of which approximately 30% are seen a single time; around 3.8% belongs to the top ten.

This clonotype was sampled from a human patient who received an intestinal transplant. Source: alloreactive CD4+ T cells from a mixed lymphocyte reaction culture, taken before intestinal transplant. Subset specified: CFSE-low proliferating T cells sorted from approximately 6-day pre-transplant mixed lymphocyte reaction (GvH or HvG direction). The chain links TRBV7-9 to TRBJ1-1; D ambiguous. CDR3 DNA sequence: TGTGCCAGCAGCTCCTTAATTAGGGCTTTCTTT. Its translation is CASSSLIRAFF.